The rows below give T cell receptor beta chains drawn from one sample of a study of T-cell memory formation after mild COVID-19. TCRdb ran MiXCR on the 5' RACE reads and lists one entry per CDR3 protein. In the table there are fewer than 600,000 distinct CDR3 sequences, about 20% of which are singletons. Sequencing was carried out using PBMCs or a T cell subset sorted from them (not recorded which). Receptors originate from an adult woman who had mild COVID-19 (a few samples of this study predate the infection). Cell type and time point are not known. CDR3s include the opening cysteine and the closing phenylalanine or tryptophan. The D gene is left open where the match is weak. Only part of the rows carry a size: once, few, many, or a class if the clone is expanded.

j_call | d_call | clone_size | v_call | cdr3_aa | cdr3_nt
TRBJ2-1 | TRBD1 | - | TRBV6-2/TRBV6-3 | CASSSHRGLGSEQFF | TGTGCCAGCAGTAGTCACAGGGGGCTTGGGAGTGAGCAGTTCTTC
TRBJ2-7 | TRBD2 | - | TRBV5-4 | CASSFGGRTYEQYF | TGTGCCAGCAGCTTTGGCGGGAGGACCTACGAGCAGTACTTC
TRBJ2-2 | - | few | TRBV7-3 | CASSFLGTGELFF | TGTGCCAGCAGCTTCCTAGGCACCGGGGAGCTGTTTTTT
TRBJ1-5 | - | few | TRBV13 | CASSFGGYQPQHF | TGTGCCAGCAGCTTTGGGGGGTATCAGCCCCAGCATTTT
TRBJ1-2 | - | many | TRBV5-1 | CASSSWDTYYGYTF | TGCGCCAGCAGCTCATGGGACACATACTATGGCTACACCTTC
TRBJ2-3 | - | few | TRBV7-3 | CASSSGHGEDTQYF | TGTGCCAGCAGCTCGGGACATGGAGAAGATACGCAGTATTTT
TRBJ1-3 | - | few | TRBV12-3/TRBV12-4 | CASRKQGLSGNTIYF | TGTGCCAGCAGAAAGCAGGGTCTCTCTGGAAACACCATATATTTT
TRBJ2-3 | TRBD1 | - | TRBV19 | CASSRGRDTQYF | TGTGCCAGTTCCAGGGGGCGAGATACGCAGTATTTT
TRBJ2-1 | TRBD2 | many | TRBV20-1 | CSATLAGAYNEQFF | TGCAGTGCCACTCTAGCGGGAGCTTACAATGAGCAGTTCTTC
TRBJ2-7 | - | - | TRBV14 | CASSQDQLTYEQYF | TGTGCCAGCAGCCAAGACCAGCTTACCTACGAGCAGTACTTC
TRBJ2-3 | - | - | TRBV6-5 | CATTGADTQYF | TGTGCCACAACGGGGGCAGATACGCAGTATTTT
TRBJ2-1 | - | - | TRBV7-7 | CASSSGPRGSNEQFF | TGTGCCAGCAGCTCGGGGCCCCGGGGGTCCAATGAGCAGTTCTTC
TRBJ2-2 | - | - | TRBV30 | CAWSVHSGTGELFF | TGTGCCTGGAGTGTACATAGTGGCACCGGGGAGCTGTTTTTT
TRBJ2-1 | - | - | TRBV14 | CASSQSGPGDEQFF | TGTGCCAGCAGCCAATCCGGGCCTGGGGATGAGCAGTTCTTC
TRBJ2-3 | - | few | TRBV29-1 | CSVDLSLSHTQYF | TGCAGCGTTGATCTGTCTTTGTCGCATACGCAGTATTTT
TRBJ1-1 | TRBD1 | few | TRBV4-3 | CASSNRGGMNTEAFF | TGCGCCAGCAGCAACAGGGGGGGGATGAACACTGAAGCTTTCTTT